A selection of T cell receptor beta chains follows, all from one sample in a study of identical twins. TCRdb ran MiXCR on the 5' RACE reads and lists one entry per CDR3 protein. Of 700,000 or so distinct CDR3 sequences listed, over 8.5% are singletons. In addition, the sample was reused for a study of yellow fever vaccine responses in identical twins.

The source material was PBMCs. Every receptor here comes from a woman aged 18-29 years in good health. The CDR3 runs from the conserved cysteine through the conserved F or W. D genes are given only for firm matches.

v_call,d_call,cdr3_aa
TRBV6-5,-,CASSSGIRFTGELFF
TRBV19,-,CASSIGVRRGNQPQHF
TRBV3-1,TRBD2,CACSQDIGTSGSPRVEQFF
TRBV18,TRBD1,CASSLTGQGNQPQHF
TRBV5-1,-,CASSLATAIYGYTF
TRBV9,-,CASSVTRDTTYEQYF
TRBV4-3,TRBD2,CASSEGASGRSYEQYF
TRBV20-1,TRBD1,CSARTGVNAFF
TRBV5-6,TRBD1,CASSGGQGWNTEAFF
TRBV10-3,-,CAISLPDRTAVNTGELFF